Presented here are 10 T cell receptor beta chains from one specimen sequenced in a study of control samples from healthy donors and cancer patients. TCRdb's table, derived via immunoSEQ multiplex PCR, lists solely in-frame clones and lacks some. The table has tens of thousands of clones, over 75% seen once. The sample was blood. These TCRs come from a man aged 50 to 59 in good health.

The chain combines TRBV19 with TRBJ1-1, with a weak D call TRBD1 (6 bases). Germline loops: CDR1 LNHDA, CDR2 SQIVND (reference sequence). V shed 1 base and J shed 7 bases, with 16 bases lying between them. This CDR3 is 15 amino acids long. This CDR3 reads CASSIARRGLGEAFF. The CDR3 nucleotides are TGTGCCAGTAGTATAGCCCGCAGGGGCCTGGGTGAAGCTTTCTTT.

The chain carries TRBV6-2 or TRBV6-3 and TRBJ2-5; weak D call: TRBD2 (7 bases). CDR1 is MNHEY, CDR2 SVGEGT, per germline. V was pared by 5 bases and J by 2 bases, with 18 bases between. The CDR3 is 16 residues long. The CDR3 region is CASSRPQGGWQETQYF. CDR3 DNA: TGTGCCAGCAGTAGACCACAGGGAGGGTGGCAAGAGACCCAGTACTTC.

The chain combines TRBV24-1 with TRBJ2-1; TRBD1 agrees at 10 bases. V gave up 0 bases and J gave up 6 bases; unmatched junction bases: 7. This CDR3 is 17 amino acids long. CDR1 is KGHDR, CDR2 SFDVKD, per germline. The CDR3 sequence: CATSDLAGTGVINEQFF. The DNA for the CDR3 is TGTGCCACCAGTGATTTGGCCGGGACAGGGGTAATCAATGAGCAGTTCTTC.

DNA for the CDR3: TGCGCCAGCAGCCGGAACCCAACAAAGGACGAGCAGTACTTC. Its translation: CASSRNPTKDEQYF. The rearrangement uses TRBV5-1 and TRBJ2-7, with D hard to call. The ends were cut back, 4 bases at V and 5 bases at J, with 16 bases in the middle. CDR1 SGHRS and CDR2 YFSETQ come from the germline V gene. The CDR3 runs to 14 residues.

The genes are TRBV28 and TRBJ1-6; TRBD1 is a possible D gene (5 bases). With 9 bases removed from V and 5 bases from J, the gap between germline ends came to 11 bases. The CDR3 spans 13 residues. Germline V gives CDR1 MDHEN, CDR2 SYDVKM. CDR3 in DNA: TGTGCCAGTTCAGACAGAAATAATTCACCCCTCCACTTT. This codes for CASSDRNNSPLHF.

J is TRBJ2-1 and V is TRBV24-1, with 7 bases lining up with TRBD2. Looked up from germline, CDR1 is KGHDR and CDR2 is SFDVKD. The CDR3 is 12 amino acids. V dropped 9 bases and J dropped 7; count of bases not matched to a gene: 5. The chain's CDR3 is CATGGSGNEQFF. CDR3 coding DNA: TGTGCCACCGGCGGGAGCGGGAATGAGCAGTTCTTC.

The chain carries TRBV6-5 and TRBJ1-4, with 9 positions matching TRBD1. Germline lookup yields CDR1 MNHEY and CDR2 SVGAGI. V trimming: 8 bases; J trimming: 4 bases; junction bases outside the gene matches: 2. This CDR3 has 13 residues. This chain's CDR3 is CASEDRGNEKLFF. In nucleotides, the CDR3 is TGTGCCAGCGAGGACAGGGGTAATGAAAAACTGTTTTTT.

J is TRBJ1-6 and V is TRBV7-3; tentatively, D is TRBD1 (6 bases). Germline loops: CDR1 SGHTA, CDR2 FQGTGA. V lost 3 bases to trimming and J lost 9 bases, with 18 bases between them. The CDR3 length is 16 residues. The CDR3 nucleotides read TGTGCCAGCAGCTTGCGGGGGCAGGGGTTGCTTTCACCCCTCCACTTT. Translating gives CASSLRGQGLLSPLHF.

CDR3 in amino acids: CASSYEADAYEQYF. The CDR3 region has the DNA TGTGCCAGCAGTTACGAGGCGGATGCCTACGAGCAGTACTTC. The chain uses TRBV6-2 or TRBV6-3 and TRBJ2-7; D unresolved. Germline V gives CDR1 MNHEY, CDR2 SVGEGT. Trimming removed 2 bases at V and 2 bases at J, with 10 bases between. The CDR3 covers 14 residues.

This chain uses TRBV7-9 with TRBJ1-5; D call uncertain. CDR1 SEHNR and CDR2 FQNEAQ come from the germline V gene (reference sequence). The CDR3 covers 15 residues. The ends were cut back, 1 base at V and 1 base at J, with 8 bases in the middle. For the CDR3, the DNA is TGTGCCAGCAGCTTAGGGGTAGGGAGCAATCAGCCCCAGCATTTT. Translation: CASSLGVGSNQPQHF.